This T cell receptor (beta chain) was sequenced for a study of cytomegalovirus exposure and HLA in healthy donors. On the study more broadly: Earlier results showed roughly 120 million unique TCR beta sequences derived from roughly 180 million T cells.

J gave up 3 bases and V 3 bases, and 6 bases lay outside the gene matches. CDR3 length: 14 amino acids. Germline CDR1 reads SGHRS; CDR2 reads YFSETQ. Notes on the study in general: CMV serostatus stood as the only immune exposure information on hand. Most sequenced TCRs were rare (though some public TCRs occurred in many donors). 87-base-pair reads could not separate some V segments, including TRBV6-2 and TRBV6-3.

The PCR had 60 Vbeta and 13 Jbeta primers. Method: immunoSEQ multiplex PCR; TCRdb's copy keeps in-frame clones and lacks some. Of about 160,000 clones in the sample, about 80% were seen once. About this clone itself: As yet, its antigen is unknown.

The sample taken for sequencing was PBMCs. The J gene is TRBJ2-7, the V gene TRBV5-1, with 7 bases that match TRBD1. This TCR derives from a man younger than 35 in good health and CMV-seropositive. The CDR3 DNA is TGCGCCAGCAGCTCCAGGACAGGCAACTACGAGCAGTACTTC. Translating gives CASSSRTGNYEQYF. The full variable domain, with the rest looked up from reference TRBV5-1 and TRBJ2-7, is KAGVTQTPRYLIKTRGQQVTLSCSPISGHRSVSWYQQTPGQGLQFLFEYFSETQRNKGNFPGRFSGRQFSNSRSEMNVSTLELGDSALYLCASSSRTGNYEQYFGPGTRLTVT.